Many counts were recorded for the clone carrying this T cell receptor beta chain. The sample comes from a study of T cells in Graves' hyperthyroidism and ophthalmopathy. TCR beta CDR3 regions were amplified from RNA transcripts. A first-round RT-PCR of the TCR CDR3 used the HTBI primer set. TCRdb reprocessed the multiplex PCR reads with MiXCR, giving one entry per CDR3 protein. The table records around 520,000 distinct CDR3 sequences, less than 15% of them present only once. The clonotype comes from a woman between 35 and 50 years old with Graves' hyperthyroidism. Sample: blood.

CDR3 in amino acids: CASTLSNTEAFF. In nucleotides, the CDR3 is TGTGCCAGCACTCTCAGTAACACTGAAGCTTTCTTT. This rearrangement joins TRBV3-1 to TRBJ1-1; D unresolved. V shed 7 bases and J shed 2 bases, with 8 bases lying between them. The CDR3 covers 12 residues. CDR1 and CDR2 from the germline V gene are LGHDT and YNNKEL (reference sequence).